Listed here is a single T cell receptor beta chain. Its antigen is not identified. The data were taken from a study of beta chain features in type 1 diabetes. Study findings and constraints: All four CD4+ subsets from Type 1 diabetes patients carried moderately but significantly shorter TCRB CDR3s.

The germline CDR1 and CDR2 sequences are MNHEY and SVGAGI. J gave up 3 bases and V 6 bases, and 4 bases lay outside the gene matches. The CDR3 consists of 14 residues. The isolated RNA, all of it, was reverse transcribed, so expressed TCRB transcripts were what got sequenced. Repertoires were generated with immunoSEQ multiplex PCR, while TCRdb's copy carries only in-frame clones and drops some. Of 600,000 to 700,000 clones listed, around 15% are singletons. The source of this sequence is a man between 18 and 35 years old with type 1 diabetes. The chain is built from TRBV6-5 and TRBJ2-3; 9 nucleotides match TRBD1. Specimen: naive CD4+ T cells from blood. The DNA of the CDR3 is TGTGCCAGCAGATGGGGACAGGGAACAGATACGCAGTATTTT. Its protein product is CASRWGQGTDTQYF.